The TCR beta chain described here comes from a study of CD8 T cells in cerebrospinal fluid in Alzheimer's disease. Whole-study context: Clonal expansion of CSF T cells was measured with plate-based and droplet-based single-cell sequencing.

The CDR3 totals 14 residues. Germline V CDR1 and CDR2: MDHEN, SYDVKM. TCRdb reprocessed the 10x single-cell sequencing reads and keeps a single row for each CDR3 protein, giving no DNA. This sample carries about 1,400 distinct CDR3 sequences, with roughly a tenth going to the ten biggest clones. Every participant was in good physical condition without acute infectious disease. Biomarkers including neurofilament, amyloid-beta and tau confirmed neurodegeneration in the patients. For droplet-based sequencing, live CSF cells were sorted using a live/dead marker. Considering frequency, this clonotype is medium-sized.

The clonotype originates from a human donor with mild cognitive impairment. Sample: cerebrospinal fluid. The J gene is TRBJ1-5, the V gene TRBV28. CDR3 sequence: CASSLIRSNQPQHF. Full variable domain (missing parts from reference TRBV28 and TRBJ1-5): DVKVTQSSRYLVKRTGEKVFLECVQDMDHENMFWYRQDPGLGLRLIYFSYDVKMKEKGDIPEGYSVSREKKERFSLILESASTNQTSMYLCASSLIRSNQPQHFGDGTRLSIL.